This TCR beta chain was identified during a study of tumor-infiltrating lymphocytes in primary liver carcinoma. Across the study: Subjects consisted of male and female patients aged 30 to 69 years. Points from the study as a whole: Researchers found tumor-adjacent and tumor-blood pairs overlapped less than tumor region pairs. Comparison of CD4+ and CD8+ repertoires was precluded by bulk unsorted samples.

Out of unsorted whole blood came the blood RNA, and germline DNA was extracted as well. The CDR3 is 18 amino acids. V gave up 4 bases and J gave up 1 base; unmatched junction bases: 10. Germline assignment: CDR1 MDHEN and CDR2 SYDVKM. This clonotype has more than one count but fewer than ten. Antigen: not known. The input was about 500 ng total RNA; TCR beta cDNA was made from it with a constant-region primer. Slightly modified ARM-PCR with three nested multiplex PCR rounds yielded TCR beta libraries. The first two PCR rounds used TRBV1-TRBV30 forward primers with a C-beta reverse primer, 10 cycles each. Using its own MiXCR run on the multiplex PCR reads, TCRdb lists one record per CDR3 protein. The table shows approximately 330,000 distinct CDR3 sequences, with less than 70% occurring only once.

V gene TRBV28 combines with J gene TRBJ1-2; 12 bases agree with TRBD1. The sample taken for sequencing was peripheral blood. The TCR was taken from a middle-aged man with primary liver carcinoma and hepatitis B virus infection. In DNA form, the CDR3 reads TGTGCCAGCAGTTCCGGGGACAGGGGGCAAACCTTTAACTATGGCTACACCTTC. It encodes CASSSGDRGQTFNYGYTF.